Listed here are 20 T cell receptor beta chains from one sample, sequenced in a study of cytomegalovirus exposure and HLA in healthy donors. PCR amplification relied on 60 Vbeta primers (plus 13 Jbeta primers). Assay: immunoSEQ multiplex PCR; the TCRdb copy retains only in-frame clones and omits some. The sample has 140,000 or so clones; approximately 79% are singletons. Sequenced input: PBMCs. The source of these receptors is a female donor in good health and CMV-seronegative.

The chain has TRBV28 and TRBJ1-2, with TRBD1 matching 7 bases. This CDR3 has 12 amino acids. V was pared by 2 bases and J by 7 bases, with 1 base of the junction left unmatched. Germline V gene data show CDR1 as MDHEN and CDR2 as SYDVKM. Here the CDR3 DNA reads TGTGCCAGCAGTTTAAGACAGGGTGGCTACACCTTC. This gives the protein CASSLRQGGYTF.

This chain joins TRBV4-1 and TRBJ1-5; TRBD1 is a possible D gene (5 bases). The V end lost 5 bases, the J end lost 1 base, and 12 bases lay between the germline ends. The germline CDR1 and CDR2 sequences are MGHRA and YSYEKL. This CDR3 spans 15 amino acids. Here the CDR3 reads CASSSVPGSNQPQHF. The CDR3 bases are TGCGCCAGCAGCTCCGTTCCAGGGAGCAATCAGCCCCAGCATTTT.

This chain connects TRBV10-2 to TRBJ2-5, with D tentatively TRBD1 (6 bases). Trimming shortened V by 2 bases and J by 5 bases, and 24 bases separated the two germline ends. The CDR3 totals 18 residues. The V gene's germline CDR1 is WSHSY and CDR2 SAAADI. The CDR3 protein is CASSERGFLGVLLETQYF. The CDR3 DNA sequence: TGCGCCAGCAGTGAGAGGGGGTTTCTAGGGGTTTTGTTGGAGACCCAGTACTTC.

The chain couples TRBV29-1 to TRBJ1-3; D ambiguous. From germline, CDR1 is SQVTM and CDR2 ANQGSEA. The CDR3 totals 14 residues. The ends were cut back, 6 bases at V and 2 bases at J, with 14 bases in the middle. The DNA of the CDR3 is TGCAGCGTCCAGCACATGGGCCCTGGAAACACCATATATTTT. Translated, it gives CSVQHMGPGNTIYF.

The chain is built from TRBV5-1 and TRBJ2-5, with 10 positions matching TRBD1. After removal of 5 bases from V and 2 bases from J, the junction contained 3 bases not matched to a gene. This CDR3 has 14 amino acids. Germline CDR1 reads SGHRS; CDR2 reads YFSETQ. CDR3 sequence: CASRPGQGQETQYF. CDR3 DNA sequence: TGCGCCAGCAGGCCGGGACAGGGGCAAGAGACCCAGTACTTC.

The rearrangement links TRBV4-1 to TRBJ1-1; TRBD1 agrees at 9 bases. The CDR3 loop spans 15 amino acids. The ends lost 3 bases at V and 5 bases at J; junction bases unmatched: 7. Germline V gives CDR1 MGHRA, CDR2 YSYEKL. The CDR3 region has the DNA TGCGCCAGCAGCCAGGCCCAACAGGGGGCAACTGAAGCTTTCTTT. This encodes CASSQAQQGATEAFF.

V is TRBV4-1 and J is TRBJ2-7, with TRBD1 matching 10 bases. The V and J ends lost 0 bases and 6 bases, in that order; junction bases with no gene match: 8. Germline V gene data show CDR1 as MGHRA and CDR2 as YSYEKL. The CDR3 is 16 amino acids. The CDR3 DNA sequence: TGCGCCAGCAGCCAAGATTGGGGACAGGGGATCGGCGAGCAGTACTTC. As protein: CASSQDWGQGIGEQYF.

The chain joins TRBV5-1 to TRBJ2-5; 8 positions agree with TRBD1. This CDR3 has 14 residues. V lost 4 bases, J lost 5 bases, and 7 bases stayed unmatched. Germline V CDR1 and CDR2: SGHRS, YFSETQ. The CDR3, as DNA: TGCGCCAGCAGCCTCGGACAGGGTAGGGAGACCCAGTACTTC. Residues: CASSLGQGRETQYF.

The chain carries TRBV10-2 and TRBJ2-5; TRBD2 matches at 8 bases. This CDR3 is 16 amino acids long. Germline V gene lookup returns CDR1 WSHSY and CDR2 SAAADI. The junction had 10 bases not matched to a gene; V was cut back by 3 bases and J by 4 bases. The CDR3 nucleotides read TGCGCCAGCAGTGACCCCACGGGAGGGCCTCGAGAGACCCAGTACTTC. Translation: CASSDPTGGPRETQYF.

The CDR3 DNA is TGTGCCAGCAGCTCGTTGGGGGGGGTGGAGGAGACCCAGTACTTC. This codes for CASSSLGGVEETQYF. This chain connects TRBV7-2 to TRBJ2-5; the match to TRBD2 covers 7 bases. Germline CDR1 SGHTA, CDR2 FQGNSA. The CDR3 runs to 15 residues. With V trimmed by 4 bases and J by 5 bases, 10 bases remained unmatched.

There are a few counts of this clone. This chain connects TRBV18 to TRBJ2-1, with 7 bases that match TRBD1. There are 15 residues in the CDR3. V shed 2 bases, J shed 0 bases, and the junction held 1 base outside the gene matches. Germline V lookup: CDR1 KGHSH, CDR2 LQKENI. The CDR3 DNA reads as TGTGCCAGCTCACCAGGACAGGACTCCTACAATGAGCAGTTCTTC. Translation: CASSPGQDSYNEQFF.

The gene calls are TRBV6-4 and TRBJ2-1; D remains unclear. This CDR3 has 14 amino acids. The V gene lost 7 bases and the J gene lost 3 bases, with 13 bases spanning the gap. From germline, CDR1 is MRHNA and CDR2 SNTAGT. The CDR3 sequence is CASKRDSSYNEQFF. The CDR3 nucleotides are TGTGCCAGCAAAAGAGATAGCAGCTACAATGAGCAGTTCTTC.

CDR3 sequence (DNA): TGTGCCAGTAGTCTTCAGACAAACTCCTACGAGCAGTACTTC. Protein: CASSLQTNSYEQYF. This chain links TRBV19 with TRBJ2-7; D gene unclear. Trimming removed 5 bases from V and 0 bases from J, with 11 bases in between. CDR1 is LNHDA, CDR2 SQIVND, per germline (reference sequence). CDR3 size: 14 residues.

J is TRBJ1-3 and V is TRBV27; perhaps TRBD1 as D (5 bases). The CDR3 is 16 amino acids. V gave up 5 bases and J gave up 0 bases, with 14 bases separating them. Germline CDR1 is MNHEY and CDR2 is SMNVEV (reference sequence). CDR3 sequence: CASSPNRISSGNTIYF. The CDR3 nucleotides are TGTGCCAGCAGTCCCAACAGGATCAGCTCTGGAAACACCATATATTTT.

The chain combines TRBV11-3 with TRBJ2-5; TRBD2 agrees at 8 bases. This CDR3 region has 15 residues. Germline trimming cut 3 bases from V and 5 bases from J; bases unmatched to any gene: 8. Germline V gene lookup returns CDR1 SGHNT and CDR2 YENEEA. Written as DNA, the CDR3 is TGTGCCAGCAGCTTCGGGGGGGCAGTAGGGGAGACCCAGTACTTC. Its translation is CASSFGGAVGETQYF.

J is TRBJ2-2 and V is TRBV6-5; TRBD2 matches at 7 bases. The CDR3 loop spans 13 amino acids. Trimming at V came to 4 bases and at J to 4 bases, leaving 0 bases not matched to a gene. Germline loops: CDR1 MNHEY, CDR2 SVGAGI. The CDR3, as DNA: TGTGCCAGCAGTTCGGGGGGCACCGGGGAGCTGTTTTTT. The encoded protein is CASSSGGTGELFF.

The V call is TRBV6-6, the J call TRBJ2-7; 9 nucleotides line up with TRBD1. The CDR3 covers 14 residues. CDR1 is MNHNY, CDR2 SVGAGI, per germline (reference sequence). With V trimmed by 6 bases and J by 2 bases, 5 bases remained unmatched. The CDR3 protein is CASSVGQGTYEQYF. The CDR3 coding sequence is TGTGCCAGCAGCGTGGGACAGGGCACCTACGAGCAGTACTTC.

CDR3 sequence (DNA): TGTGCCAGCAGCCTTTGGACAGATTTTAACACTGAAGCTTTCTTT. It translates to CASSLWTDFNTEAFF. The chain links TRBV28 to TRBJ1-1; tentatively, D is TRBD1 (6 bases). The germline CDR1 and CDR2 sequences are MDHEN and SYDVKM. There are 15 residues in the CDR3. Trimming cost V 6 bases and J 2 bases, with 16 bases left between them.

The chain links TRBV28 to TRBJ2-5; D is perhaps TRBD2 (5 bases). With the DNA end fitting TRBJ2-7 better, the J assignment may be wrong. CDR1 and CDR2 from the germline V gene are MDHEN and SYDVKM. This CDR3 is 15 amino acids long. The CDR3 here is CASSFDGESSYEQYF. As DNA, the CDR3 is TGTGCCAGCAGTTTCGATGGGGAGAGCTCCTACGAGCAGTACTTC.

The chain couples TRBV19 to TRBJ1-3, with unresolved D. The CDR3 loop spans 13 amino acids. V was clipped by 7 bases and J by 0 bases, with 7 bases between them. Per germline, CDR1 LNHDA and CDR2 SQIVND (reference sequence). CDR3 loop: CASTESSGNTIYF. DNA of the CDR3: TGTGCCAGTACGGAGAGCTCTGGAAACACCATATATTTT.